Described below is a single TCR beta chain sequence and its context. Generated by immunoSEQ multiplex PCR, the TCRdb table keeps only in-frame clones and is missing some. The table lists roughly 250,000 clones, more than 75% of them singletons. This sample was taken from a study of blood T cell repertoires in COVID-19. The sample was PBMCs or T cells enriched from blood (not recorded which). The clonotype originates from a woman between 45 and 65 years old who had recovered from COVID-19.

The CDR3 DNA reads TGTGCCAGCAGTGACTCGACTAGTTCCGGGGAGCTGTTTTTT. It translates to CASSDSTSSGELFF. The V gene is TRBV6-4, the J gene TRBJ2-2; perhaps TRBD2 as D (6 bases). CDR3 length: 14 amino acids. V gave up 0 bases and J gave up 6 bases, with 8 bases separating them. Germline loops: CDR1 MRHNA, CDR2 SNTAGT.